What follows are 9 T cell receptor beta chains derived from one specimen sequenced in a study of spatial heterogeneity in lung cancer. Study-wide results and caveats: The study found that expanded intratumoral alpha and beta TCR counts tracked tumor mutation counts.

Time point in this sample: sample taken at primary tumor resection. TCRdb itself ran the 5' RACE reads through MiXCR, one entry per CDR3 protein. This table holds 20,000 to 25,000 distinct CDR3 sequences, nearly 6.5% found once. These receptors have no identified antigens. Sequences were derived from lung tumor tissue, sampled at surgery. Every receptor here comes from a male donor with early-stage non-small cell lung cancer.

The sample holds a few counts of this clonotype. A read error may produce the germline difference seen at one junction end. The chain is built from TRBV23-1 and TRBJ2-3; possibly TRBD2 for D (5 bases). TRBV23-1 carries the ORF label, with uncertain function. The CDR3 totals 15 residues. CDR3 sequence reads: CVSSHERESTDTQYF. Written as DNA, the CDR3 is TGCGTCAGCAGTCATGAGAGGGAAAGCACAGATACGCAGTATTTT.

V is TRBV2 and J is TRBJ1-5; D gene unclear. Per germline, CDR1 SNHLY and CDR2 FYNNEI. V was pared by 2 bases and J by 5 bases, with 10 bases between. The CDR3 consists of 14 residues. DNA for the CDR3: TGTGCCAGCAGTGAACAGGTATCAGATCAGCCCCAGCATTTT. Its translation is CASSEQVSDQPQHF. Using reference TRBV2 and TRBJ1-5 for the parts outside the CDR3, the full variable domain is EPEVTQTPSHQVTQMGQEVILRCVPISNHLYFYWYRQILGQKVEFLVSFYNNEISEKSEIFDDQFSVERPDGSNFTLKIRSTKLEDSAMYFCASSEQVSDQPQHFGDGTRLSIL.

Judged by abundance, this clonotype is medium-sized. The CDR3 here is CASSSLAVYNSPLHF. The CDR3 region has the DNA TGTGCCAGCAGCTCCCTGGCAGTCTATAATTCACCCCTCCACTTT. The J gene is TRBJ1-6, the V gene TRBV28; D remains unclear. CDR1 is MDHEN, CDR2 SYDVKM, per germline. V dropped 6 bases and J dropped 3 bases, with 12 bases sitting between them. The CDR3 consists of 15 residues.

This clonotype was detected ten times or more. The chain recombines TRBV7-6 with TRBJ2-7, with D possibly TRBD1 on 6 matching bases. The CDR3 spans 15 residues. V lost 1 base, J lost 3 bases, and 13 bases lay in between. Germline CDR1 SGHVS, CDR2 FNYEAQ. As DNA, the CDR3 is TGTGCCAGCAGCTTAGAGCAGGGGCCATACTACGAGCAGTACTTC. Its translation is CASSLEQGPYYEQYF.

The table lists this clonotype with many counts. The genes are TRBV6-2 or TRBV6-3 and TRBJ2-1; D gene ambiguous. Per germline, CDR1 MNHEY and CDR2 SVGEGT. The CDR3 contains 13 residues. V lost 2 bases and J lost 0, with 2 bases in between. CDR3: CASSYTSYNEQFF. The CDR3 nucleotides read TGTGCCAGCAGTTACACCTCCTACAATGAGCAGTTCTTC.

This clonotype has at least ten counts. The chain employs TRBV6-2 or TRBV6-3 and TRBJ2-2; TRBD2 aligns across 8 bases. The CDR3 loop spans 17 amino acids. Trimming removed 2 bases from V and 4 bases from J; junction bases left unmatched: 9. Germline CDR1 reads MNHEY; CDR2 reads SVGEGT. The CDR3 is CASSYRPGGAATGELFF. CDR3 nucleotides: TGTGCCAGCAGTTACCGTCCGGGGGGGGCCGCCACCGGGGAGCTGTTTTTT.

In its sample, this clonotype was seen many times. The rearrangement links TRBV18 to TRBJ1-2; D may be TRBD1 (5 bases). CDR3 length equals 14 residues. Trimming stripped 0 bases from V and 6 bases from J, with 11 bases between. From germline, CDR1 is KGHSH and CDR2 LQKENI. CDR3 loop: CASSPPSRDDGYTF. As DNA, the CDR3 is TGTGCCAGCTCACCACCAAGCAGGGATGATGGCTACACCTTC.

The table lists this clonotype with a few counts. The junction departs from germline at one end; a sequencing error may be responsible. This chain uses TRBV7-8 with TRBJ2-3, with D unresolved. Germline-derived CDR1 and CDR2 are SGHVS and FQNEAQ. The CDR3 loop spans 12 amino acids. The CDR3 reads CASTPTFGTRYF. The CDR3 bases are TGTGCCAGCACCCCCACGTTTGGTACGCGGTATTTT.

Ten or more counts support this clonotype. J is TRBJ1-6 and V is TRBV27, with D unclear. This CDR3 region has 13 residues. Between the trimmed V and J ends, which lost 3 bases and 10 bases, there was a span of 10 bases. Per the germline V gene, CDR1 is MNHEY and CDR2 is SMNVEV (reference sequence). CDR3 coding DNA: TGTGCCAGCAGTTTGTGGGTAAACTCACCCCTCCACTTT. Translation: CASSLWVNSPLHF.